The subject of this entry is one TCR beta chain. Exposure to brentuximab vedotin varied, and each patient had relapsed following autologous stem cell transplantation. Sequenced by immunoSEQ multiplex PCR; TCRdb stores in-frame clones only, minus some. The repertoire has 70,000 or so clones, about 93% of them found once; the top ten carry 8%. The source of the sample is a study of PD-1 blockade in classical Hodgkin lymphoma. Germline loops: CDR1 SGHVS, CDR2 FQNEAQ. V shed 5 bases and J 6 bases; nucleotides not matched to a gene: 6. The CDR3 spans 14 residues. Sequenced material: peripheral blood mononuclear cells (PBMCs), taken at baseline. V usage is TRBV7-8 and J usage is TRBJ1-1, with 10 bases that match TRBD1. The receptor comes from a human donor with classical Hodgkin lymphoma. The CDR3 nucleotides read TGTGCCAGCAGCCCGGGACAGGGGACGGCTGAAGCTTTCTTT. This codes for CASSPGQGTAEAFF. Full variable domain (missing parts from reference TRBV7-8 and TRBJ1-1): GAGVSQSPRYKVAKRGQDVALRCDPISGHVSLFWYQQALGQGPEFLTYFQNEAQLDKSGLPSDRFFAERPEGSVSTLKIQRTQQEDSAVYLCASSPGQGTAEAFFGQGTRLTVV.